The TCR beta chain described here comes from a study of blood T cell repertoires in COVID-19. Study as a whole: In each case, the material was cDNA or gDNA derived from T cells, B-cell-depleted T cells, or PBMCs.

Authors' analysis steps: Using reference gene primer amplification, nucleated cell counts were estimated. Libraries were prepared by immunoSEQ multiplex PCR; TCRdb keeps only in-frame clonotypes and omits some of them. V and J calls and clone size are those listed in that table; D and trimming were worked out from the DNA. The sample shows approximately 270,000 clones, more than 75% of them seen only once. This TCR was recovered from a man aged 35-49 years with active or convalescent COVID-19. The sequenced sample was peripheral blood.

The CDR3 spells CASREVRSSTDTQYF. The CDR3 region has the DNA TGTGCCAGCAGGGAGGTCCGATCAAGCACAGATACGCAGTATTTT. This chain uses TRBV6-5 with TRBJ2-3, with D tentatively TRBD2 (5 bases). Germline values: CDR1 MNHEY, CDR2 SVGAGI. V lost 6 bases and J 0 bases, leaving 13 bases between the germline ends. The CDR3 runs to 15 residues.